This T cell receptor (beta chain) derives from a study of CD8 T cells in Susac syndrome. Findings of the study overall: Clonal expansion was absent from the CD4+ T cell repertoires in Susac syndrome.

TEMRA cells were enriched by FACS, and CD4+ and CD8+ T cells were negatively isolated. Germline loops: CDR1 DFQATT, CDR2 SNEGSKA (reference sequence). Deletions cut 1 base from V and 1 base from J, with 7 bases between. The length of the CDR3 is 13 residues. A word on this clonotype: Its antigen is unidentified.

Random hexamers primed reverse transcription of 0.5 to 1 ug RNA. Via MiXCR, TCRdb re-called the immunoSEQ multiplex PCR reads, giving one row per CDR3 protein. The sample lists about 240,000 distinct CDR3 sequences, almost 97% occurring once. The material sequenced was CD4+ T cells from PBMCs. The sequence came from a human donor with Susac syndrome. This chain links TRBV20-1 with TRBJ2-5; a possible D gene is TRBD1 (6 bases). The CDR3 nucleotides are TGCAGTGCTAGAGTGGGGGCCCAAGAGACCCAGTACTTC. Translating it yields CSARVGAQETQYF.